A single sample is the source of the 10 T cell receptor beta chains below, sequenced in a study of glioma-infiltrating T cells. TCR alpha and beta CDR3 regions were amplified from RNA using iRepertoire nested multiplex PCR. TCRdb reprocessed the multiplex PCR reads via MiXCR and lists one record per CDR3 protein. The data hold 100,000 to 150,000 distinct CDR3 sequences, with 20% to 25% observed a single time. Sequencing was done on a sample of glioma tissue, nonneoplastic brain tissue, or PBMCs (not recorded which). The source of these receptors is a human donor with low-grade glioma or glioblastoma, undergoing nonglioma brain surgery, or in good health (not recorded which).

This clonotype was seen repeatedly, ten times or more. For the CDR3, the DNA is TGTGCCAGCACCTTGGGGGAAAACACTGAAGCTTTCTTT. Its translation is CASTLGENTEAFF. The V call is TRBV12-3 or TRBV12-4, the J call TRBJ1-1; possible D gene TRBD1, 5 bases. CDR3 length equals 13 residues. With 7 bases removed from V and 2 bases from J, the gap between germline ends came to 11 bases.

This chain's CDR3 is CSVENTFYEQYF. In DNA form, the CDR3 reads TGCAGCGTTGAAAATACATTCTACGAGCAGTACTTC. The chain links TRBV29-1 to TRBJ2-7; D ambiguous. This CDR3 has 12 amino acids. V lost 2 bases, J lost 3 bases, and 8 bases lay in between. Germline CDR1 and CDR2: SQVTM and ANQGSEA.

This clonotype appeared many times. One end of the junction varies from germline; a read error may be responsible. The CDR3 nucleotides are TGTGCCAGCAGTTTGGGGACAGGGGGTCGCCGCTTC. Residues: CASSLGTGGRRF. The chain recombines TRBV12-3 or TRBV12-4 with TRBJ2-5, with TRBD1 identical over 11 bases. The CDR3 has 12 residues.

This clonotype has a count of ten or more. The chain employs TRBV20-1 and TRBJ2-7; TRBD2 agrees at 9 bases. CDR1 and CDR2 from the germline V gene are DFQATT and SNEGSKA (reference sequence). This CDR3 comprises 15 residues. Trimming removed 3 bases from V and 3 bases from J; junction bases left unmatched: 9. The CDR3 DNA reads TGCAGTGCTAGCCGGGGGGCTAGCGGGATCTACGAGCAGTACTTC. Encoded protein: CSASRGASGIYEQYF.

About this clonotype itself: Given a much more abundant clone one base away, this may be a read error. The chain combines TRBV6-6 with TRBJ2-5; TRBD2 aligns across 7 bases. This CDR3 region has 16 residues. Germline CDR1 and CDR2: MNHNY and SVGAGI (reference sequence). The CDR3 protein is CASSDLRGAGREAQYF. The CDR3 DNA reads TGCGCCAGCAGTGATCTACGGGGAGCGGGGCGAGAGGCCCAGTACTTC.

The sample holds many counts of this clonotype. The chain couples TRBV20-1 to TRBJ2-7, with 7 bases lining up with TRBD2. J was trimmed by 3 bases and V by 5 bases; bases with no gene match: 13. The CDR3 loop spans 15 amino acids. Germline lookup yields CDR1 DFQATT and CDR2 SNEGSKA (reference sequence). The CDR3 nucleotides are TGCAGTGCTGGTCCTGGGGCTAGCGGAAGCTACGAGCAGTACTTC. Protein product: CSAGPGASGSYEQYF.

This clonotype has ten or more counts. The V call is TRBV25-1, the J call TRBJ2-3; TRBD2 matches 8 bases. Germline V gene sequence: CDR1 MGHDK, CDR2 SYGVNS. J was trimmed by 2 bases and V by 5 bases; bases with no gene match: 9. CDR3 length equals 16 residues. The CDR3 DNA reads TGTGCCAGCAGTCGGGGGGGAGCGCTTCTCACAGATACGCAGTATTTT. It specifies CASSRGGALLTDTQYF.

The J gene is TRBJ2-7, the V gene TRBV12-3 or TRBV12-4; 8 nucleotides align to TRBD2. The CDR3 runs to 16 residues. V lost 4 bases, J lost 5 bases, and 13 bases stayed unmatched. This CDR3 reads CASSSFFVAGINEQYF. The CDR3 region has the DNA TGTGCCAGCAGTTCATTCTTTGTAGCGGGAATTAACGAGCAGTACTTC.

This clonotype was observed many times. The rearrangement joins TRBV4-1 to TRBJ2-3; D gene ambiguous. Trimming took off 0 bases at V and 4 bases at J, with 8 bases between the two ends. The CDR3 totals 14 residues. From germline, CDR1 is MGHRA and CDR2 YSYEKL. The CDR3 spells CASSQDPAADTQYF. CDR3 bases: TGCGCCAGCAGCCAAGATCCCGCGGCAGATACGCAGTATTTT.

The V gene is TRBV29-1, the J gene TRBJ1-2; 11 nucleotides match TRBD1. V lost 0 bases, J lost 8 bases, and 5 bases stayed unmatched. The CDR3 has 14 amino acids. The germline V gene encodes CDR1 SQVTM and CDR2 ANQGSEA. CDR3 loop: CSVEDRGQGVGYTF. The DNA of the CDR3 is TGCAGCGTTGAAGATCGGGGACAGGGGGTCGGCTACACCTTC.